These 19 T cell receptor beta chains were all obtained from the same sample, sequenced in a study of T cell responses to AZD1222 COVID-19 vaccine (dated by TCRdb to 2020 to 2022). Receptors were amplified or captured by the immunoSEQ multiplex PCR assay. Entries here come from immuneACCESS through TCRdb and include only in-frame sequences with V and J called. Some clones fail to appear in such tables; in the studies checked, an unresolved V gene covers under half of the shortfall, and the cause of the remainder is unknown. The sample contains about 180,000 clones, 90% to 95% of them found a single time. The top ten clones comprise approximately 0.98% of the sample. The intended sense of this specimen's time point label: about 28 days (+/-7) after the second vaccine dose. What this sample's treatment or condition label stands for: meningococcal conjugate vaccine given as trial control. The sample in question was peripheral blood, obtained 28 days after the second dose of the MenACWY control vaccine. Source of these receptors: an adult who received the MenACWY meningococcal vaccine as a control.

J is TRBJ1-1 and V is TRBV27; D gene ambiguous. Trimming pared 8 bases from V and 2 bases from J, leaving 9 bases between. CDR3 length: 12 residues. Germline V gives CDR1 MNHEY, CDR2 SMNVEV (reference sequence). Here the CDR3 DNA reads TGTGCCAGCGGTTCTATTAACACTGAAGCTTTCTTT. It yields the protein CASGSINTEAFF.

The chain uses TRBV3-1 (or the pseudogene TRBV3-2) and TRBJ1-6, with D possibly TRBD1 on 6 matching bases. Trimming took 1 base from V and 6 from J, leaving 13 bases between them. Germline-derived CDR1 and CDR2 are LGHDT and YNNKEL (reference sequence). CDR3 length: 16 amino acids. The CDR3 here is CASSQAGQRPNSPLHF. CDR3 nucleotides: TGTGCCAGCAGCCAAGCCGGACAGCGGCCTAATTCACCCCTCCACTTT.

CDR3 coding DNA: TGTGCCAGCTCACCACCGGCCGGGAATCTAGGGCAGTTCTTC. It is translated as CASSPPAGNLGQFF. The chain combines TRBV18 with TRBJ2-1; D perhaps matches TRBD2 (5 bases). The germline gives CDR1 KGHSH, CDR2 LQKENI. Trimming stripped 0 bases from V and 12 bases from J, with 15 bases between. The CDR3 is made up of 14 amino acids.

This sequence joins TRBV30 and TRBJ2-2; TRBD1 is a possible D gene (6 bases). The CDR3 covers 13 residues. Germline V gene data show CDR1 as GTSNPN and CDR2 as SVGIG (reference sequence). Trimming removed 3 bases from V and 4 bases from J, with 9 bases in between. CDR3: CAWRIGGTGELFF. CDR3 coding DNA: TGTGCCTGGAGAATAGGGGGCACCGGGGAGCTGTTTTTT. The full variable domain, with the rest looked up from reference TRBV30 and TRBJ2-2, is SQTIHQWPATLVQPVGSPLSLECTVEGTSNPNLYWYRQAAGRGLQLLFYSVGIGQISSEVPQNLSASRPQDRQFILSSKKLLLSDSGFYLCAWRIGGTGELFFGEGSRLTVL.

This clone has just one count. The rearrangement joins TRBV7-8 to TRBJ1-2, with D perhaps TRBD1 (5 bases). Germline-derived CDR1 and CDR2 are SGHVS and FQNEAQ. This CDR3 is built from 16 residues. V gave up 1 base and J gave up 2 bases, with 14 bases separating them. The CDR3 protein is CASSLVVGQGNYGYTF. The CDR3 DNA reads as TGTGCCAGCAGCTTAGTCGTCGGCCAGGGAAACTATGGCTACACCTTC.

The chain links TRBV27 to TRBJ1-2; 11 positions match TRBD1. The CDR3 has 15 amino acids. The V gene end was trimmed by 5 bases and the J gene end by 2 bases; junction bases not matched to a gene: 4. In germline, CDR1 is MNHEY, CDR2 SMNVEV (reference sequence). CDR3 in amino acids: CASSPRTGGNYGYTF. For the CDR3, the DNA is TGTGCCAGCAGTCCGCGGACAGGGGGCAACTATGGCTACACCTTC.

For the CDR3, the DNA is TGTGCCAGCAGTGAAAGGCTGCCCGGGACAGGGGCGCCCTATGGCTACACCTTC. It codes for CASSERLPGTGAPYGYTF. The gene calls are TRBV6-1 and TRBJ1-2; 10 bases match TRBD1. The V segment lost 2 bases and the J segment 4 bases; nucleotides outside the gene matches: 13. The germline CDR1 and CDR2 sequences are MNHNS and SASEGT. The CDR3 totals 18 residues.

The rearrangement uses TRBV28 and TRBJ1-2; 7 bases map to TRBD1. Germline V gene data show CDR1 as MDHEN and CDR2 as SYDVKM. Unmatched junction bases numbered 6, after V lost 6 bases and J lost 8 bases. The CDR3 runs 12 residues. The CDR3 DNA is TGTGCCAGCAGAGACAGACAGGGAGGCTACACCTTC. Protein product: CASRDRQGGYTF.

The J gene is TRBJ2-1, the V gene TRBV2, with 8 positions matching TRBD2. CDR1 is SNHLY, CDR2 FYNNEI, per germline. V lost 6 bases to trimming and J lost 3 bases; unmatched junction nucleotides: 7. The CDR3 totals 15 residues. The CDR3 spells CASSERGFFYNEQFF. CDR3 in DNA: TGTGCCAGCAGCGAGCGGGGGTTTTTCTACAATGAGCAGTTCTTC.

As DNA, the CDR3 is TGCGCCAGCAGCCAAGAAAAAGCGGGGGGAGGCGGGGAGCTGTTTTTT. Protein: CASSQEKAGGGGELFF. J is TRBJ2-2 and V is TRBV4-3, with 9 bases lining up with TRBD2. The CDR3 spans 16 residues. Losses at the gene ends were 0 bases for V and 7 bases for J; bases not matched to a gene: 6. In germline, CDR1 is LGHNA, CDR2 YSLEER.

CDR3 nucleotide sequence: TGTGCCTGGAGTTTACAGAACACCGGGGAGCTGTTTTTT. This sequence encodes CAWSLQNTGELFF. This rearrangement joins TRBV30 to TRBJ2-2; no firm D call. The V end was cut by 2 bases, the J end by 1 base, with 5 bases between. The CDR3 runs to 13 residues. Germline V CDR1 and CDR2: GTSNPN, SVGIG (reference sequence).

J is TRBJ1-1 and V is TRBV28; 7 positions agree with TRBD1. V gave up 7 bases and J gave up 6 bases; unmatched junction bases: 8. Per the germline V gene, CDR1 is MDHEN and CDR2 is SYDVKM. The CDR3 runs to 13 residues. CDR3 sequence reads: CASNQGVVPEAFF. The CDR3 coding sequence is TGTGCCAGCAACCAGGGGGTTGTCCCTGAAGCTTTCTTT.

This clone has only one observation. The V and J genes are TRBV20-1 and TRBJ2-5, with D tentatively TRBD2 (6 bases). V was clipped by 3 bases and J by 5 bases, with 13 bases between them. This CDR3 comprises 13 residues. Germline lookup yields CDR1 DFQATT and CDR2 SNEGSKA (reference sequence). For the CDR3, the DNA is TGCAGTGCTAGTGCTAGCGTTCGGGAGACCCAGTACTTC. This gives the protein CSASASVRETQYF.

The chain is built from TRBV5-1 and TRBJ1-4; no definite D call. Germline loops: CDR1 SGHRS, CDR2 YFSETQ. Trimming took off 0 bases at V and 5 bases at J, with 8 bases between the two ends. This CDR3 has 14 residues. The CDR3 DNA reads as TGCGCCAGCAGCTTGGCTGGCGTCAATGAAAAACTGTTTTTT. Residues: CASSLAGVNEKLFF.

The rearrangement uses TRBV11-2 and TRBJ1-1; maybe TRBD1 (5 bases). Germline loops: CDR1 SGHAT, CDR2 FQNNGV. Trimming cost V 2 bases and J 3 bases, with 22 bases left between them. The CDR3 runs 18 residues. The CDR3 DNA is TGTGCCAGCAGCTTATCAAGATCCCGAGACAGCTCCTACACTGAAGCTTTCTTT. Its protein product is CASSLSRSRDSSYTEAFF.

The chain is built from TRBV6-5 and TRBJ1-4; TRBD1 agrees at 7 bases. The CDR3 is 15 amino acids. Trimming cost V 7 bases and J 3 bases; bases outside gene matches: 8. In germline, CDR1 is MNHEY, CDR2 SVGAGI. The chain's CDR3 is CASTSTGSPNEKLFF. CDR3 nucleotide sequence: TGTGCCAGCACCTCGACAGGGTCTCCTAATGAAAAACTGTTTTTT.

This clone appeared a single time. The rearrangement links TRBV30 to TRBJ1-5; a possible D gene is TRBD1 (5 bases). V dropped 3 bases and J dropped 2 bases, with 14 bases sitting between them. The CDR3 extends over 15 amino acids. Germline V gene data show CDR1 as GTSNPN and CDR2 as SVGIG (reference sequence). The CDR3: CAWRPGGRGNQPQHF. The CDR3 nucleotides are TGTGCCTGGAGGCCGGGGGGAAGAGGCAATCAGCCCCAGCATTTT.

The chain combines TRBV5-1 with TRBJ1-1; D may be TRBD1 (6 bases). V dropped 1 base and J dropped 2 bases, with 12 bases sitting between them. CDR1 and CDR2 from the germline V gene are SGHRS and YFSETQ. The CDR3 covers 15 residues. The CDR3 is CASSLTTGLNTEAFF. The CDR3 nucleotides read TGCGCCAGCAGCTTGACCACAGGGTTAAACACTGAAGCTTTCTTT.

In this sample, this clone turned up once. The gene calls are TRBV4-3 and TRBJ1-1; TRBD1 matches 8 bases. Germline trimming cut 0 bases from V and 11 bases from J; bases unmatched to any gene: 5. CDR1 is LGHNA, CDR2 YSLEER, per germline. CDR3 length: 13 residues. CDR3 residues: CASSQDRAGGAFF. In DNA form, the CDR3 reads TGCGCCAGCAGCCAAGATAGGGCAGGGGGCGCTTTCTTT.